This T cell receptor beta chain stems from a study of blood T cell repertoires in COVID-19. In the study overall: Sites in the United States, Italy and Spain provided acute and convalescent COVID-19 samples. Nucleic acid was either cDNA or gDNA, and it came from T cells, B-cell-depleted T cells, or PBMCs.

The Seattle patients, enrolled during active infection, were followed longitudinally. This CDR3 is built from 19 residues. The germline V gene encodes CDR1 SNHLY and CDR2 FYNNEI. V gave up 0 bases and J gave up 5 bases, with 20 bases separating them. Original processing methods: Using reference gene primer amplification, nucleated cell counts were estimated. Profiled with immunoSEQ multiplex PCR; TCRdb holds only in-frame clones, not every one. V and J calls and clone size are as listed in that table; D and trimming were resolved from the DNA. Of almost 350,000 clones in the sample, around 90% were seen once.

The chain joins TRBV2 to TRBJ1-6, with a tentative D call TRBD1 (6 bases). The origin of this receptor is a woman in her sixties or seventies with COVID-19, enrolled during active disease. The sequenced sample consisted of peripheral blood. The CDR3 nucleotides read TGTGCCAGCAGTGAAGCGGGGGCACGGGCCAGGGGCAATAATTCACCCCTCCACTTT. This gives the protein CASSEAGARARGNNSPLHF.